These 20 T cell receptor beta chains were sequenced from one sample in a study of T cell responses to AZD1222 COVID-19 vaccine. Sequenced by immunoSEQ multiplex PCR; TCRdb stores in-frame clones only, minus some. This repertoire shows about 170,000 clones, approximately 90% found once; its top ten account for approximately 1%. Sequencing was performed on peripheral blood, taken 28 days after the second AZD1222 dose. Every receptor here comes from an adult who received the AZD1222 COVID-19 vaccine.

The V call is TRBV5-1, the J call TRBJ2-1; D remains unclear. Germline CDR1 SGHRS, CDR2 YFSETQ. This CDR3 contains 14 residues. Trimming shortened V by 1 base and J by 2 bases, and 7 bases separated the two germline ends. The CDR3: CASSLNLAYNEQFF. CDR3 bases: TGCGCCAGCAGCTTGAACCTAGCCTACAATGAGCAGTTCTTC.

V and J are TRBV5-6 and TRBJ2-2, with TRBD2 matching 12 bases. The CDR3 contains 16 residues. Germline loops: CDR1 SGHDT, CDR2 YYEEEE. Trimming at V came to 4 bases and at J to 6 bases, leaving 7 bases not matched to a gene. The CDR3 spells CASSITSGGQAGELFF. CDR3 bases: TGTGCCAGCAGCATTACTAGCGGGGGGCAGGCCGGGGAGCTGTTTTTT.

In DNA form, the CDR3 reads TGTGCCAGTAGTAACGGCGGGGTTGGCACCCAGTACTTC. Translation: CASSNGGVGTQYF. The chain carries TRBV19 and TRBJ2-5; TRBD2 is a possible D gene (6 bases). Germline lookup yields CDR1 LNHDA and CDR2 SQIVND (reference sequence). V shed 4 bases and J shed 8 bases, with 14 bases lying between them. CDR3 length equals 13 residues.

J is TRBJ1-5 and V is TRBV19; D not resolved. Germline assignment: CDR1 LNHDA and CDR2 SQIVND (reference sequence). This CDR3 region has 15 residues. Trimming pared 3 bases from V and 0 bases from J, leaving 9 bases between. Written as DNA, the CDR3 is TGTGCCAGTAGTATTACGGATTATAGCAATCAGCCCCAGCATTTT. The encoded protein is CASSITDYSNQPQHF.

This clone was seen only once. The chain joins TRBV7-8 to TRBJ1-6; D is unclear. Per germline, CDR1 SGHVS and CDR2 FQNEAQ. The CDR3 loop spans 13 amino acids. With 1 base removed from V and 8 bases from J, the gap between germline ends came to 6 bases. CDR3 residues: CASSLDLDSPLHF. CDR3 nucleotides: TGTGCCAGCAGCTTAGATCTGGATTCACCCCTCCACTTT. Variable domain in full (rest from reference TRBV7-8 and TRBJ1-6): GAGVSQSPRYKVAKRGQDVALRCDPISGHVSLFWYQQALGQGPEFLTYFQNEAQLDKSGLPSDRFFAERPEGSVSTLKIQRTQQEDSAVYLCASSLDLDSPLHFGNGTRLTVT.

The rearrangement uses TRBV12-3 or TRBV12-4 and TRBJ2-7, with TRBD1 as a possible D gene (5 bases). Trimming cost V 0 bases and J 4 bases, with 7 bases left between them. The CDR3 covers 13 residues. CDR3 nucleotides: TGTGCCAGCAGTTTAGCGAAGGGGTACGAGCAGTACTTC. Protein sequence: CASSLAKGYEQYF.

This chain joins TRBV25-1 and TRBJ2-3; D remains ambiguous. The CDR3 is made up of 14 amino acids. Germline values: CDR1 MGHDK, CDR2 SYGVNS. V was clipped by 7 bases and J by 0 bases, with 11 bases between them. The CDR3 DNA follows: TGTGCCAGCAACGACGGCACTAGCACAGATACGCAGTATTTT. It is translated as CASNDGTSTDTQYF.

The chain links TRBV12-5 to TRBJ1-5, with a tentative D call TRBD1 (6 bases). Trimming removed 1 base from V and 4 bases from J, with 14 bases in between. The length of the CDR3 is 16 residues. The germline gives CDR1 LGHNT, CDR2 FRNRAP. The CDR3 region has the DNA TGTGCTAGTGGTTTGGCTACAGGGAGCCTTAATCAGCCCCAGCATTTT. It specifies CASGLATGSLNQPQHF.

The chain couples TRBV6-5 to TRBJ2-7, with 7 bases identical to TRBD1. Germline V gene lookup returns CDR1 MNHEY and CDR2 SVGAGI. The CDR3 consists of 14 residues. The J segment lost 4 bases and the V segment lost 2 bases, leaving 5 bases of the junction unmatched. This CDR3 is CASSYDREPYEQYF. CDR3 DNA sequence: TGTGCCAGCAGTTACGACAGGGAGCCTTACGAGCAGTACTTC.

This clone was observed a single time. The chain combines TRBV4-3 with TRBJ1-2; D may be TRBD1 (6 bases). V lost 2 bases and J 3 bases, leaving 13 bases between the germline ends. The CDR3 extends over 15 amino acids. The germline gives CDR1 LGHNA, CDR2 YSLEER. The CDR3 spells CASSQTQGRHYGYTF. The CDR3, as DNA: TGCGCCAGCAGCCAAACTCAGGGGCGCCACTATGGCTACACCTTC.

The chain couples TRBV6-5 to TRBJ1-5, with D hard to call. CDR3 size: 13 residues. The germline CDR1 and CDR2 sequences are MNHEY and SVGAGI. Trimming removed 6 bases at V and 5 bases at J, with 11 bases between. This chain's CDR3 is CASSIRWYQPQHF. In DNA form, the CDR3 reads TGTGCCAGCAGCATACGGTGGTATCAGCCCCAGCATTTT.

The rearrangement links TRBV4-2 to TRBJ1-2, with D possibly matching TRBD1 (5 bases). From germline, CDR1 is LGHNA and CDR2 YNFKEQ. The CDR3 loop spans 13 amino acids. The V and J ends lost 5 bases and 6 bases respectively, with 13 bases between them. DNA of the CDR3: TGTGCCAGCAGCTCCAGGGAAGGGAATGGCTACACCTTC. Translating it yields CASSSREGNGYTF.

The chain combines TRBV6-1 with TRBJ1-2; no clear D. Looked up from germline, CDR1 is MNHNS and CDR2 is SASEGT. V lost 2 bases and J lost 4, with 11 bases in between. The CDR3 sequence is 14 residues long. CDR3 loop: CASSEIWGGYGYTF. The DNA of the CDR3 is TGTGCCAGCAGTGAAATCTGGGGTGGCTATGGCTACACCTTC.

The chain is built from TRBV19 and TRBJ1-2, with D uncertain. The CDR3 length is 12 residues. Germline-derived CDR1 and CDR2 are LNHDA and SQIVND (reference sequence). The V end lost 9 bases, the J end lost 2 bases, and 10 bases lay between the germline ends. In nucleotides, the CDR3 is TGTGCCAGCGGGATTAGGAACTATGGCTACACCTTC. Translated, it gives CASGIRNYGYTF.

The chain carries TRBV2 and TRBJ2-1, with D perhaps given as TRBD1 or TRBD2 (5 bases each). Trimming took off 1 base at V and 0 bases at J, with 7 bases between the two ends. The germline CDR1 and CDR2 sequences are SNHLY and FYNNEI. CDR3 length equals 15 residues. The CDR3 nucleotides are TGTGCCAGCAGTGAAGGGGGGAGCTCCTACAATGAGCAGTTCTTC. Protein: CASSEGGSSYNEQFF.

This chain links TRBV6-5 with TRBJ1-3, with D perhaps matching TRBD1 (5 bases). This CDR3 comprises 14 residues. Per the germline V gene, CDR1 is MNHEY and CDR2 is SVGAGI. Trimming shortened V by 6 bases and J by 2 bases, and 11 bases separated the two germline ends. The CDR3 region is CASRDTATGNTIYF. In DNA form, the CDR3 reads TGTGCCAGCAGGGACACGGCAACTGGAAACACCATATATTTT.

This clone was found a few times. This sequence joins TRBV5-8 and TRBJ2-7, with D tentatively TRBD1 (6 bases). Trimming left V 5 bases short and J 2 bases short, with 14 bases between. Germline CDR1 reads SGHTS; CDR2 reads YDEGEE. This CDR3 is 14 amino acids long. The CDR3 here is CASRPRKGAYEQYF. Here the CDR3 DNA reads TGTGCCAGCAGACCCCGTAAGGGGGCCTACGAGCAGTACTTC.

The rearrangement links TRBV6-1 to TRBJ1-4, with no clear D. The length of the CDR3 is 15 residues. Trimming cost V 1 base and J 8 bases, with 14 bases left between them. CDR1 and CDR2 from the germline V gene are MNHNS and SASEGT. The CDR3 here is CASSEVTEGREKLFF. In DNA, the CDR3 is TGTGCCAGCAGTGAAGTTACAGAAGGGAGAGAAAAACTGTTTTTT.

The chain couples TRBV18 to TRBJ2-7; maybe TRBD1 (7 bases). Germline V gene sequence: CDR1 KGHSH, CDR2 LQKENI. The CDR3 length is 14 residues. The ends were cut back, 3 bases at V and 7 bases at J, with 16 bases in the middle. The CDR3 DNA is TGTGCCAGCTCACCGAACCGACAGGGAGGTGAGCAGTACTTC. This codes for CASSPNRQGGEQYF.

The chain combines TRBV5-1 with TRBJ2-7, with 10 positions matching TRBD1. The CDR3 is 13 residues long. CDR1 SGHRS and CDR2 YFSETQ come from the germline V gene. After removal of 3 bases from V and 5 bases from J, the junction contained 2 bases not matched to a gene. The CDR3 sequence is CASSSGTGDEQYF. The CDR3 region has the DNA TGCGCCAGCAGCTCCGGGACAGGGGACGAGCAGTACTTC.